This TCR beta chain was recovered during a study of shared clonotypes between healthy human individuals. V was clipped by 0 bases and J by 4 bases, with 11 bases between them. CDR3 length: 15 amino acids. The germline V gene has CDR1 SGHRS and CDR2 YFSETQ. In the original workflow: As immunoSEQ supplied junction-only sequences (without quality scores), filtering differed. Measured with immunoSEQ multiplex PCR; TCRdb has only the in-frame clones, and not every one. The V and J calls and the clone size are those of that table, but D and trimming were determined from the DNA. The sample lists about 2.1 million clones; 90% to 95% were seen once. The naive CD8 fraction comprised CD45RO-negative cells positively selected for CCR7 and excluded terminally differentiated effector memory CD45RA+ cells.

This receptor was identified in a man aged 18 to 29 in good health. Some clones in this sample may be carry-over from other donors' samples. Sequencing used naive CD8+ T cells from PBMCs. V gene TRBV5-1 combines with J gene TRBJ2-1; the D call may be TRBD1 or TRBD2 (5 bases each). The CDR3 protein is CASSLGGAAYNEQFF. In DNA form, the CDR3 reads TGCGCCAGCAGCTTGGGAGGGGCCGCATACAATGAGCAGTTCTTC.